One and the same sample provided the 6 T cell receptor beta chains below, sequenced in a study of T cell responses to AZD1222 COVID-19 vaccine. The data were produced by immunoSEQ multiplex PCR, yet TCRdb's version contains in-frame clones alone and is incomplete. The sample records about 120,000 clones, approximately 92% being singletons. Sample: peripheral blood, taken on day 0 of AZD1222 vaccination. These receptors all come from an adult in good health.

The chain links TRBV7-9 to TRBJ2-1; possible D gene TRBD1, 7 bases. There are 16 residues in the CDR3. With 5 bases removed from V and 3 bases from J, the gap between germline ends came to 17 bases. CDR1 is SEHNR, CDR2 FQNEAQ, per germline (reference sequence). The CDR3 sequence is CASSPAGGPHYNEQFF. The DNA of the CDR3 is TGTGCCAGCAGCCCCGCAGGGGGGCCCCACTACAATGAGCAGTTCTTC. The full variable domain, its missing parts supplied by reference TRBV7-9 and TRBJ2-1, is DTGVSQNPRHKITKRGQNVTFRCDPISEHNRLYWYRQTLGQGPEFLTYFQNEAQLEKSRLLSDRFSAERPKGSFSTLEIQRTEQGDSAMYLCASSPAGGPHYNEQFFGPGTRLTVL.

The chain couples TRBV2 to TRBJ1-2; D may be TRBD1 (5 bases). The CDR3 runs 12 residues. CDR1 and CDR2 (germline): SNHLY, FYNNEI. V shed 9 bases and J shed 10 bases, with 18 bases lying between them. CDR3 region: CARSLNRDLYTF. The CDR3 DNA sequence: TGTGCCAGAAGCCTGAACCGGGACCTCTACACCTTC. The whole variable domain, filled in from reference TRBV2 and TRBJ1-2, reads EPEVTQTPSHQVTQMGQEVILRCVPISNHLYFYWYRQILGQKVEFLVSFYNNEISEKSEIFDDQFSVERPDGSNFTLKIRSTKLEDSAMYFCARSLNRDLYTFGSGTRLTVV.

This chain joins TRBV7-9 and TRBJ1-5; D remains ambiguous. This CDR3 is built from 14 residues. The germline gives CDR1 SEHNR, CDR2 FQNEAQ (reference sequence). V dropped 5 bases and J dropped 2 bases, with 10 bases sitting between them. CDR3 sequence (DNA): TGTGCCAGCAGCCCACCAGTGGGCAATCAGCCCCAGCATTTT. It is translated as CASSPPVGNQPQHF.

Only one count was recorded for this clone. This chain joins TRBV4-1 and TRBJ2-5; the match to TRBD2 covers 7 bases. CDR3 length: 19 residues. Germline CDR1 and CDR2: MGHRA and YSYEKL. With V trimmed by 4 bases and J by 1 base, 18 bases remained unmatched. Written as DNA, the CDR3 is TGCGCCAGCAGCCCATCAGGACTAGTAGCTAAGGGTACCCAAGAGACCCAGTACTTC. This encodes CASSPSGLVAKGTQETQYF.

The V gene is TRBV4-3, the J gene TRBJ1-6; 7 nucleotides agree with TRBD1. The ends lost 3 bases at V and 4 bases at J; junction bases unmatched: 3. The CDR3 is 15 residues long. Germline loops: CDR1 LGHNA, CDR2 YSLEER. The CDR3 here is CASSQPGQYNSPLHF. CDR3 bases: TGCGCCAGCAGCCAGCCGGGACAGTATAATTCACCCCTCCACTTT.

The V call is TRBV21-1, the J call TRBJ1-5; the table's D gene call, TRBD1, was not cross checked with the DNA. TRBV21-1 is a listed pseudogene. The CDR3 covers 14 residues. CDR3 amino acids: CASSPTGINQPQHF. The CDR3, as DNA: TGTGCCAGCAGCCCGACAGGGATCAATCAGCCCCAGCATTTT.